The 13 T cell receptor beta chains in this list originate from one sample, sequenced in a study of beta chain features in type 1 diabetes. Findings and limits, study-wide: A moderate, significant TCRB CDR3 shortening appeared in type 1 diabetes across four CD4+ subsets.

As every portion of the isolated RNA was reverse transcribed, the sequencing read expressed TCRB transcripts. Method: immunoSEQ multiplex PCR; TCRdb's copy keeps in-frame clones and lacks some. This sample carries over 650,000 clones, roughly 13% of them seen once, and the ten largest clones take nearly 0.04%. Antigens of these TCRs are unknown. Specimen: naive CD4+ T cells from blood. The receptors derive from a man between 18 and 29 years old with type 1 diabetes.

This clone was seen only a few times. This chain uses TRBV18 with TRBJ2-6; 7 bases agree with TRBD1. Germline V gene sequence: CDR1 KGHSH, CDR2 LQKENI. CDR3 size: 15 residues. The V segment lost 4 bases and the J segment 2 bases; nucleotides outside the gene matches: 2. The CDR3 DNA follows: TGTGCCAGCTCACGCACAGGGGCTGGGGCCAACGTCCTGACTTTC. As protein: CASSRTGAGANVLTF. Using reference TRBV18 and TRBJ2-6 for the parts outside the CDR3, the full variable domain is NAGVMQNPRHLVRRRGQEARLRCSPMKGHSHVYWYRQLPEEGLKFMVYLQKENIIDESGMPKERFSAEFPKEGPSILRIQQVVRGDSAAYFCASSRTGAGANVLTFGAGSRLTVL.

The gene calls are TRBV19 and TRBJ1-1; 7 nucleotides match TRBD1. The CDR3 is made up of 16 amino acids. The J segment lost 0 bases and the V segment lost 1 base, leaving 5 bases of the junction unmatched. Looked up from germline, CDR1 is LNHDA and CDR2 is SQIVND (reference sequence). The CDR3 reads CASSIGAGGMNTEAFF. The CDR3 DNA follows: TGTGCCAGTAGTATAGGGGCAGGGGGAATGAACACTGAAGCTTTCTTT.

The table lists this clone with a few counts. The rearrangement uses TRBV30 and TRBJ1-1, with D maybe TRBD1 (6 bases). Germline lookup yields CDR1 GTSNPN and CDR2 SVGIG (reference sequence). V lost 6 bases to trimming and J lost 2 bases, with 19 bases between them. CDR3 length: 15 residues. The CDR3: CACLRRGAINTEAFF. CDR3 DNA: TGTGCCTGCTTAAGGAGGGGGGCAATAAACACTGAAGCTTTCTTT.

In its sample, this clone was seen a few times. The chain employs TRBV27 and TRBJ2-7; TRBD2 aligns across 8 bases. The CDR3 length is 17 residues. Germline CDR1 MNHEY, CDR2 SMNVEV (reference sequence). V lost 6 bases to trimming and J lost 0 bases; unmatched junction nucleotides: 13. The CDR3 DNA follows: TGTGCCAGCAGAACTTGGGGACTAGAGGGTAGCTCCTACGAGCAGTACTTC. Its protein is CASRTWGLEGSSYEQYF.

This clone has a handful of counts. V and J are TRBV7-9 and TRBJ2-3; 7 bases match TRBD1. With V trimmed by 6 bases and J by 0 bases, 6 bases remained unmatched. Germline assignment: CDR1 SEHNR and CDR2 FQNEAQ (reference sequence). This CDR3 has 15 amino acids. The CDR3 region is CASRPPGQSTDTQYF. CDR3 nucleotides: TGTGCCAGCAGGCCACCGGGACAGAGCACAGATACGCAGTATTTT.

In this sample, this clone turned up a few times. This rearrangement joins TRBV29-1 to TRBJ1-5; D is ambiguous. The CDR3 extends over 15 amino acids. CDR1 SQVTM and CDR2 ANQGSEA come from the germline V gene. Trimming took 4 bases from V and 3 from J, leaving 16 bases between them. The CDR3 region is CSVVVGSLHNQPQHF. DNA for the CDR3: TGCAGCGTTGTAGTGGGGAGCCTACACAATCAGCCCCAGCATTTT.

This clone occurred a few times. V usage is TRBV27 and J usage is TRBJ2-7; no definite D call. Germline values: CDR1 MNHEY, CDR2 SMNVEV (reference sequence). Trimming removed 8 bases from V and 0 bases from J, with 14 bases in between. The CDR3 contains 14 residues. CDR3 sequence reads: CASFKAYPSYEQYF. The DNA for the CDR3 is TGTGCCAGCTTTAAGGCATATCCCTCCTACGAGCAGTACTTC.

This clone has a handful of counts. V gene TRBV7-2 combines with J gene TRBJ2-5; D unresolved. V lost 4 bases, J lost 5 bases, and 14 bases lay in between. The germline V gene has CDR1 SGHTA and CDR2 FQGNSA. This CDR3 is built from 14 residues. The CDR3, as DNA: TGTGCCAGCAGCTCCGTGCCCAACCGGGAGACCCAGTACTTC. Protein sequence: CASSSVPNRETQYF.

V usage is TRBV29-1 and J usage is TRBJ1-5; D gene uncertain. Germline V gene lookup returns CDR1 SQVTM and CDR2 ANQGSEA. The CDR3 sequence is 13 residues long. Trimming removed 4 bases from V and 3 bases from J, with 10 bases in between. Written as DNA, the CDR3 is TGCAGCGTTGCGGGCACCTTCAATCAGCCCCAGCATTTT. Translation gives CSVAGTFNQPQHF.

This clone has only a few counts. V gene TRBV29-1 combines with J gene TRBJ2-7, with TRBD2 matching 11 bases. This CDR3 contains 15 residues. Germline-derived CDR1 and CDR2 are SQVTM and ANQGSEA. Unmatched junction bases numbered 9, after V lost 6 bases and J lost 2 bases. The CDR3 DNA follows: TGCAGCGTCCACACTCTAGCGGGAGGACCCTACGAGCAGTACTTC. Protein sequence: CSVHTLAGGPYEQYF.

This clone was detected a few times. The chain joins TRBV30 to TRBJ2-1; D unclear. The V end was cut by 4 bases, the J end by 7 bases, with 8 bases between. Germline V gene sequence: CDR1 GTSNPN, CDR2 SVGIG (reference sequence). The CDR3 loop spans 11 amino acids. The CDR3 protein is CAWTLRNEQFF. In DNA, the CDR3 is TGTGCCTGGACGTTGCGGAATGAGCAGTTCTTC.

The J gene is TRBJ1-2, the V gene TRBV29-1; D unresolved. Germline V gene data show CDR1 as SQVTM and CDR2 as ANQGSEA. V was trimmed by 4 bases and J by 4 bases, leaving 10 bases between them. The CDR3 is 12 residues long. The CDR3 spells CSVASRSYGYTF. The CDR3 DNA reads TGCAGCGTTGCAAGCAGGTCCTATGGCTACACCTTC. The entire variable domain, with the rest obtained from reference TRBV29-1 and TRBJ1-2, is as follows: SAVISQKPSRDICQRGTSLTIQCQVDSQVTMMFWYRQQPGQSLTLIATANQGSEATYESGFVIDKFPISRPNLTFSTLTVSNMSPEDSSIYLCSVASRSYGYTFGSGTRLTVV.

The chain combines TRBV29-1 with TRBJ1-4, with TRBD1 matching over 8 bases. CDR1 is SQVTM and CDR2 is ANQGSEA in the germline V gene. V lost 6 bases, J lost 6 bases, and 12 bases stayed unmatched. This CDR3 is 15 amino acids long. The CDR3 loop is CSVAGTGESYEKLFF. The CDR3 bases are TGCAGCGTAGCCGGGACAGGCGAAAGTTATGAAAAACTGTTTTTT. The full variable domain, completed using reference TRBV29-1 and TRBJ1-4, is SAVISQKPSRDICQRGTSLTIQCQVDSQVTMMFWYRQQPGQSLTLIATANQGSEATYESGFVIDKFPISRPNLTFSTLTVSNMSPEDSSIYLCSVAGTGESYEKLFFGSGTQLSVL.